A selection of T cell receptor beta chains follows, all from one sample in a study of cytomegalovirus exposure and HLA in healthy donors. Assay used: immunoSEQ multiplex PCR; TCRdb lists only in-frame clones, some missing. The table records around 150,000 clones, 60% to 80% of them present only once. Input material: PBMCs. The source is a man younger than 40 in good health and CMV-seropositive. CDR3s include the opening cysteine and the closing phenylalanine or tryptophan. A D gene is named only where the DNA matches it firmly. Clone size is stated in some rows and not others, as once, few, many or a class when expanded.

V gene: TRBV6-1
J gene: TRBJ1-1
D gene: .
clone size: .
CDR3 DNA: TGTGCCAGCATTGGCTTCCTAGGGAACACTGAAGCTTTCTTT
CDR3 protein: CASIGFLGNTEAFF

V gene: TRBV4-2
J gene: TRBJ2-2
D gene: .
clone size: .
CDR3 DNA: TGTGCCAGCAGGCGTCCAGGGGGGACCGGGGAGCTGTTTTTT
CDR3 protein: CASRRPGGTGELFF

V gene: TRBV4-3
J gene: TRBJ2-7
D gene: .
clone size: .
CDR3 DNA: TGCGCCAGCAGCCAATTGTCGGCAGGGGCCTACGAGCAGTACTTC
CDR3 protein: CASSQLSAGAYEQYF

V gene: TRBV4-1
J gene: TRBJ2-3
D gene: TRBD2
clone size: .
CDR3 DNA: TGCGCCAGCAGTTTGACTAGCGGGGGGGCCCTAGATACGCAGTATTTT
CDR3 protein: CASSLTSGGALDTQYF

V gene: TRBV29-1
J gene: TRBJ2-7
D gene: .
clone size: .
CDR3 DNA: TGCAGCGTTCTGGAGATCTCCTACGAGCAGTACTTC
CDR3 protein: CSVLEISYEQYF

V gene: TRBV12-5
J gene: TRBJ1-4
D gene: TRBD1
clone size: once
CDR3 DNA: TGTGCTAGTGGCAATCAGGGGGCAGGGAAAAAACTGTTTTTT
CDR3 protein: CASGNQGAGKKLFF

V gene: TRBV29-1
J gene: TRBJ1-2
D gene: .
clone size: .
CDR3 DNA: TGCAGCGTGACGACAACTAACTATGGCTACACCTTC
CDR3 protein: CSVTTTNYGYTF

V gene: TRBV28
J gene: TRBJ1-1
D gene: TRBD1
clone size: few
CDR3 DNA: TGTGCCGGCGGGACAGCGAACACTGAAGCTTTCTTT
CDR3 protein: CAGGTANTEAFF

V gene: TRBV2
J gene: TRBJ1-6
D gene: .
clone size: .
CDR3 DNA: TGTGCCAGCAGTCCCCGGCCAGGGTATGGTAATTCACCCCTCCACTTT
CDR3 protein: CASSPRPGYGNSPLHF

V gene: TRBV7-3
J gene: TRBJ2-2
D gene: .
clone size: .
CDR3 DNA: TGTGCCAGCGGATCCCCGTTCGGGGCCGGGGAGCTGTTTTTT
CDR3 protein: CASGSPFGAGELFF

V gene: TRBV6-1
J gene: TRBJ1-5
D gene: .
clone size: .
CDR3 DNA: TGTGCCAGCAGTGAATGGGAGCAGTTCGGGCCCCAGCATTTT
CDR3 protein: CASSEWEQFGPQHF

V gene: TRBV27
J gene: TRBJ2-2
D gene: TRBD2
clone size: .
CDR3 DNA: TGTGCCAGCAGTTTAATTCCGGGGGGTAGGGAGCTGTTTTTT
CDR3 protein: CASSLIPGGRELFF

V gene: TRBV7-2
J gene: TRBJ2-7
D gene: TRBD2
clone size: .
CDR3 DNA: TGTGCCAGCAGCGGACTAGCGTACGAGCAGTACTTC
CDR3 protein: CASSGLAYEQYF

V gene: TRBV5-4
J gene: TRBJ2-1
D gene: .
clone size: few
CDR3 DNA: TGTGCCAGCAGCTTGAATTTCGCAGGAGGTTACAATGAGCAGTTCTTC
CDR3 protein: CASSLNFAGGYNEQFF

V gene: TRBV9
J gene: TRBJ2-7
D gene: TRBD2
clone size: .
CDR3 DNA: TGTGCCAGCAGCCCACATTCAGCGGGGGTATACGAGCAGTACTTC
CDR3 protein: CASSPHSAGVYEQYF

V gene: TRBV18
J gene: TRBJ2-7
D gene: .
clone size: .
CDR3 DNA: TGTGCCAGCTCACCACCTACAGGGTTATCCTACGAGCAGTACTTC
CDR3 protein: CASSPPTGLSYEQYF

V gene: TRBV5-1
J gene: TRBJ2-1
D gene: TRBD2
clone size: .
CDR3 DNA: TGCGCCAGCAGCTTGGGGGGACTAGCGGGGTTCCCCTCCTACAATGAGCAGTTCTTC
CDR3 protein: CASSLGGLAGFPSYNEQFF

V gene: TRBV27
J gene: TRBJ2-2
D gene: TRBD1
clone size: .
CDR3 DNA: TGTGCCAGCAGTATAGGGGGCGTCAAGCTCGCGAACACCGGGGAGCTGTTTTTT
CDR3 protein: CASSIGGVKLANTGELFF

V gene: TRBV5-1
J gene: TRBJ1-5
D gene: .
clone size: .
CDR3 DNA: TGCGCCAGCAGCTTGGGGCCAAATCAGCCCCAGCATTTT
CDR3 protein: CASSLGPNQPQHF

V gene: TRBV18
J gene: TRBJ2-3
D gene: .
clone size: .
CDR3 DNA: TGTGCCAGCTCTCGACAGGCATCCACAGATACGCAGTATTTT
CDR3 protein: CASSRQASTDTQYF

V gene: TRBV10-3
J gene: TRBJ2-7
D gene: TRBD1
clone size: .
CDR3 DNA: TGTGCCATCAGTGAGGGACAGGGAGACGAGCAGTACTTC
CDR3 protein: CAISEGQGDEQYF

V gene: TRBV6-5
J gene: TRBJ1-1
D gene: TRBD1
clone size: .
CDR3 DNA: TGTGCCAGCAGTTGGGGTACAGGGGGCTACACTGAGGCTTTCTTT
CDR3 protein: CASSWGTGGYTEAFF

V gene: TRBV27
J gene: TRBJ1-1
D gene: TRBD1
clone size: .
CDR3 DNA: TGTGCCAGCAGTTTCTCGGGACAGATGAACACTGAAGCTTTCTTT
CDR3 protein: CASSFSGQMNTEAFF

V gene: TRBV6-1
J gene: TRBJ2-2
D gene: .
clone size: .
CDR3 DNA: TGTGCCAGCGGTTGGCGGGGTAACACCGGGGAGCTGTTTTTT
CDR3 protein: CASGWRGNTGELFF

V gene: TRBV10-3
J gene: TRBJ2-1
D gene: TRBD2
clone size: .
CDR3 DNA: TGTGCCACTACGGGGGGGGTCAACTACAATGAGCAGTTCTTC
CDR3 protein: CATTGGVNYNEQFF

V gene: TRBV11-3
J gene: TRBJ2-2
D gene: TRBD1
clone size: .
CDR3 DNA: TGTGCCAGCAGCTCCGGACAGGGGACCGGGGAGCTGTTTTTT
CDR3 protein: CASSSGQGTGELFF

V gene: TRBV5-4
J gene: TRBJ2-5
D gene: TRBD1
clone size: .
CDR3 DNA: TGTGCCAGCAGCCCCGGGGACAGGGGGATGGAGACCCAGTACTTC
CDR3 protein: CASSPGDRGMETQYF

V gene: TRBV7-3
J gene: TRBJ2-1
D gene: .
clone size: .
CDR3 DNA: TGTGCCAGCAGCTTAACAGCTACCGATGAGCAGTTCTTC
CDR3 protein: CASSLTATDEQFF

V gene: TRBV11-2
J gene: TRBJ2-3
D gene: TRBD1
clone size: .
CDR3 DNA: TGTGCCAGCAGCTTAAGGGACAGGGGGACCGGAGATACGCAGTATTTT
CDR3 protein: CASSLRDRGTGDTQYF

V gene: TRBV2
J gene: TRBJ2-3
D gene: .
clone size: .
CDR3 DNA: TGTGCCAGCACTCCTTTCACAGATACGCAGTATTTT
CDR3 protein: CASTPFTDTQYF

V gene: TRBV18
J gene: TRBJ2-2
D gene: .
clone size: .
CDR3 DNA: TGTGCCAGCTCACTCAGGACAGCGAACACCGGGGAGCTGTTTTTT
CDR3 protein: CASSLRTANTGELFF

V gene: TRBV5-1
J gene: TRBJ2-1
D gene: .
clone size: few
CDR3 DNA: TGCGCCAGCAGCATCAGACAGAACAATGAGCAGTTCTTC
CDR3 protein: CASSIRQNNEQFF

V gene: TRBV14
J gene: TRBJ2-3
D gene: .
clone size: .
CDR3 DNA: TGTGCCAGCAGCCAAGATCCAGAGGGTACGCAGTATTTT
CDR3 protein: CASSQDPEGTQYF

V gene: TRBV7-9
J gene: TRBJ2-1
D gene: TRBD1
clone size: .
CDR3 DNA: TGTGCCAGCAGCTCCCGACAGGGGGAAGGTGAGCAGTTCTTC
CDR3 protein: CASSSRQGEGEQFF

V gene: TRBV7-2
J gene: TRBJ2-7
D gene: TRBD1
clone size: .
CDR3 DNA: TGTGCCAGCAGCCCCGGACAGGGAACCGGGGAGCAGTACTTC
CDR3 protein: CASSPGQGTGEQYF

V gene: TRBV18
J gene: TRBJ1-1
D gene: .
clone size: .
CDR3 DNA: TGTGCCAGCCGATCGGACACTGAAGCTTTCTTT
CDR3 protein: CASRSDTEAFF